Listed below are T cell receptor beta chains from one sample, sequenced in a study of CD8 T cells in Susac syndrome. TCRdb passed the immunoSEQ multiplex PCR reads through MiXCR, listing each CDR3 protein once. The sample has around 200,000 distinct CDR3 sequences, over 90% seen once. Sequenced material: CD4+ T cells from PBMCs. The receptors come from a human donor with multiple sclerosis. CDR3s include the opening cysteine and the closing phenylalanine or tryptophan. The D gene is left open where the match is weak. Only some rows state a clone size, as once, few, many or a class for expanded clones.

size	length	D	V	J	DNA	CDR3
NA	12	NA	TRBV25-1	TRBJ1-6	TGTGCCAGCGGTGACCCGAATTCACCCCTCCACTTT	CASGDPNSPLHF
NA	14	TRBD2	TRBV6-1	TRBJ2-7	TGTGCCAGCAGAGGGGGACTAGTCTCCTACGAGCAGTACTTC	CASRGGLVSYEQYF
NA	14	NA	TRBV7-9	TRBJ2-3	TGTGCCAGCAGCTTTGATCCTCGGGCAGATACGCAGTATTTT	CASSFDPRADTQYF
NA	13	NA	TRBV12-3/TRBV12-4	TRBJ2-5	TGTGCCAGCAGTTCCGGGAGCAGGGAGACCCAGTACTTC	CASSSGSRETQYF
NA	15	NA	TRBV6-5	TRBJ1-2	TGTGCCAGCAGTTACTCGTATGCGCACAGCTCTGGCTACACCTTC	CASSYSYAHSSGYTF
NA	17	NA	TRBV14	TRBJ1-1	TGTGCCAGCAGCCAACTACAGGGCGCGCACCGATATACTGAAGCTTTCTTT	CASSQLQGAHRYTEAFF
NA	14	TRBD2	TRBV3-1	TRBJ2-3	TGTGCCAGCAGCCAGGGCGGGGGGGCTTATACGCAGTATTTT	CASSQGGGAYTQYF
NA	14	NA	TRBV3-1	TRBJ1-1	TGTGCCAGCAGCTACGGACAGTCGAACACTGAAGCTTTCTTT	CASSYGQSNTEAFF
few	13	NA	TRBV7-2	TRBJ2-5	TGTGCCAGCAGCTTAAGACCACAAGAGACCCAGTACTTC	CASSLRPQETQYF
NA	13	TRBD1	TRBV30	TRBJ1-1	TGTGCCGGGGACAGGGGATTGAACACTGAAGCTTTCTTT	CAGDRGLNTEAFF
few	12	NA	TRBV19	TRBJ2-1	TGTGCCAGTAGTAACTCGTACAATGAGCAGTTCTTC	CASSNSYNEQFF
NA	12	TRBD2	TRBV29-1	TRBJ2-7	TGCAGCGTGCTCACTAGCGGCTACGAGCAGTACTTC	CSVLTSGYEQYF
NA	14	NA	TRBV9	TRBJ1-3	TGTGCCAGCAGCGTGGACAGTTGGAGCTCCACCATATATTTT	CASSVDSWSSTIYF